This TCR beta chain was captured in a study of shared T cell receptors in the human thymus. Germline V CDR1 and CDR2: SEHNR, FQNEAQ (reference sequence). Trimming left V 6 bases short and J 3 bases short, with 23 bases between. The CDR3 covers 17 residues. Some clones are missing from TCRdb's copy, which holds only in-frame ones; the method was immunoSEQ multiplex PCR. The sample has around 340,000 clones, 85% to 95% seen once. The TCR originated in a human donor. Sequencing was carried out using thymocytes. The chain recombines TRBV7-9 with TRBJ1-1; D gene uncertain. This CDR3 reads CASRSRAYTNRDTEAFF. The CDR3 region has the DNA TGTGCCAGCAGATCAAGGGCATACACCAATAGGGACACTGAAGCTTTCTTT.